The 14 T cell receptor beta chains given below trace back to one sample, sequenced in a study of blood T cells in healthy people across ages. For the second PCR, which ran for about 7 to 12 cycles, a sample-barcoded 5' primer and a J-beta primer mix were used. TCRdb itself ran the 5' RACE reads through MiXCR, one entry per CDR3 protein. The data contain roughly 1,500,000 distinct CDR3 sequences, about 31% of them singletons. Source material: blood. The receptors stem from a woman aged 25-40 years in good health.

This clonotype was found many times. The gene calls are TRBV7-9 and TRBJ2-3, with TRBD1 matching over 7 bases. V shed 5 bases, J shed 0 bases, and the junction held 5 bases outside the gene matches. The CDR3 is 15 residues long. The germline V gene has CDR1 SEHNR and CDR2 FQNEAQ (reference sequence). In DNA, the CDR3 is TGTGCCAGCAGCGGGGGACAGCTTAGCACAGATACGCAGTATTTT. It translates to CASSGGQLSTDTQYF. Together with reference TRBV7-9 and TRBJ2-3, the CDR3 gives the full variable domain: DTGVSQNPRHKITKRGQNVTFRCDPISEHNRLYWYRQTLGQGPEFLTYFQNEAQLEKSRLLSDRFSAERPKGSFSTLEIQRTEQGDSAMYLCASSGGQLSTDTQYFGPGTRLTVL.

This chain connects TRBV30 to TRBJ2-5; 10 positions agree with TRBD2. The CDR3 is 16 residues long. CDR1 GTSNPN and CDR2 SVGIG come from the germline V gene (reference sequence). The J segment lost 1 base and the V segment lost 2 bases, leaving 7 bases of the junction unmatched. The CDR3 loop reads CAWSSGLAAGQETQYF. The DNA for the CDR3 is TGTGCCTGGAGTTCAGGACTAGCGGCTGGCCAAGAGACCCAGTACTTC. The complete variable domain, with remaining parts taken from reference TRBV30 and TRBJ2-5, reads SQTIHQWPATLVQPVGSPLSLECTVEGTSNPNLYWYRQAAGRGLQLLFYSVGIGQISSEVPQNLSASRPQDRQFILSSKKLLLSDSGFYLCAWSSGLAAGQETQYFGPGTRLLVL.

This clonotype came up a few times. The J gene is TRBJ2-2, the V gene TRBV6-2 or TRBV6-3; no definite D call. Germline CDR1 and CDR2: MNHEY and SVGEGT. V dropped 8 bases and J dropped 2 bases, with 12 bases sitting between them. The CDR3 length is 14 residues. Written as DNA, the CDR3 is TGTGCCAGCTCACACCGCCCTAACACCGGGGAGCTGTTTTTT. Its translation: CASSHRPNTGELFF.

The chain employs TRBV18 and TRBJ1-4; D unresolved. With 5 bases removed from V and 1 base from J, the gap between germline ends came to 11 bases. The CDR3 totals 15 residues. Germline V CDR1 and CDR2: KGHSH, LQKENI. The CDR3 region is CASSVGVETNEKLFF. The CDR3 bases are TGTGCCAGCTCAGTCGGGGTGGAAACTAATGAAAAACTGTTTTTT.

The sample holds a few counts of this clonotype. The gene calls are TRBV20-1 and TRBJ2-1; D is possibly TRBD1 (6 bases). Germline V gene lookup returns CDR1 DFQATT and CDR2 SNEGSKA (reference sequence). The CDR3 totals 14 residues. V was clipped by 5 bases and J by 6 bases, with 17 bases between them. CDR3 nucleotide sequence: TGCAGTGCTCCCGACCTTACAGGGACCAATGAGCAGTTCTTC. It yields the protein CSAPDLTGTNEQFF.

This clonotype was picked up a small number of times. This rearrangement joins TRBV11-2 to TRBJ1-6; the D is unclear. Trimming stripped 4 bases from V and 0 bases from J, with 10 bases between. Germline V gene lookup returns CDR1 SGHAT and CDR2 FQNNGV. CDR3 length equals 16 residues. The CDR3, as DNA: TGTGCCAGCAGCTCCCCAACGGGCTCCTATAATTCACCCCTCCACTTT. Protein sequence: CASSSPTGSYNSPLHF. The variable domain in full, with the rest retrieved from reference TRBV11-2 and TRBJ1-6, is EAGVAQSPRYKIIEKRQSVAFWCNPISGHATLYWYQQILGQGPKLLIQFQNNGVVDDSQLPKDRFSAERLKGVDSTLKIQPAKLEDSAVYLCASSSPTGSYNSPLHFGNGTRLTVT.

This sequence joins TRBV11-2 and TRBJ2-4; D might be TRBD1 (6 bases). The germline V gene encodes CDR1 SGHAT and CDR2 FQNNGV. Trimming cost V 0 bases and J 11 bases, with 8 bases left between them. The CDR3 has 12 amino acids. The DNA for the CDR3 is TGTGCCAGCAGCTTAGATTGGACAGTTCAGTACTTC. Translating it yields CASSLDWTVQYF.

V is TRBV7-9 and J is TRBJ2-5; 9 nucleotides align to TRBD2. The CDR3 extends over 15 amino acids. The junction had 10 bases not matched to a gene; V was cut back by 6 bases and J by 5 bases. Germline CDR1 and CDR2: SEHNR and FQNEAQ (reference sequence). The CDR3 sequence is CASRPRLAEGETQYF. The CDR3 nucleotides are TGTGCCAGCAGGCCGAGACTAGCGGAAGGGGAGACCCAGTACTTC. Full variable domain (outside the CDR3, taken from reference TRBV7-9 and TRBJ2-5): DTGVSQNPRHKITKRGQNVTFRCDPISEHNRLYWYRQTLGQGPEFLTYFQNEAQLEKSRLLSDRFSAERPKGSFSTLEIQRTEQGDSAMYLCASRPRLAEGETQYFGPGTRLLVL.

The gene calls are TRBV20-1 and TRBJ2-1, with 7 bases lining up with TRBD2. The V segment lost 0 bases and the J segment 2 bases; nucleotides outside the gene matches: 13. This CDR3 region has 18 residues. Germline assignment: CDR1 DFQATT and CDR2 SNEGSKA (reference sequence). The CDR3 is CSARDRGGGTTAYNEQFF. Here the CDR3 DNA reads TGCAGTGCTAGAGATCGGGGTGGGGGGACTACCGCCTACAATGAGCAGTTCTTC.

This clonotype was seen only a few times. This chain links TRBV6-1 with TRBJ1-2; no definite D call. Germline loops: CDR1 MNHNS, CDR2 SASEGT. Trimming cost V 1 base and J 12 bases, with 15 bases left between them. The CDR3 length is 13 residues. CDR3 bases: TGTGCCAGCAGTGAAGAGGAACACATGTTGCACACCTTC. Protein product: CASSEEEHMLHTF.

The sample holds one count of this clonotype. This chain connects TRBV20-1 to TRBJ2-1, with D possibly being TRBD1 (5 bases). The CDR3 is made up of 13 amino acids. V was trimmed by 3 bases and J by 4 bases, leaving 10 bases between them. The V gene's germline CDR1 is DFQATT and CDR2 SNEGSKA (reference sequence). The CDR3 region has the DNA TGCAGTGCTAGCCTCGACAGTTACAATGAGCAGTTCTTC. Translating it yields CSASLDSYNEQFF.

The chain joins TRBV7-8 to TRBJ2-7; D may be TRBD1 (5 bases). Deletions cut 6 bases from V and 3 bases from J, with 18 bases between. The CDR3 is 15 amino acids. CDR1 and CDR2 from the germline V gene are SGHVS and FQNEAQ. The CDR3 spells CASRSTGYDFYEQYF. Written as DNA, the CDR3 is TGTGCCAGCAGGTCAACAGGATATGATTTCTACGAGCAGTACTTC. The full variable domain, in which reference TRBV7-8 and TRBJ2-7 provide the parts outside the CDR3, is GAGVSQSPRYKVAKRGQDVALRCDPISGHVSLFWYQQALGQGPEFLTYFQNEAQLDKSGLPSDRFFAERPEGSVSTLKIQRTQQEDSAVYLCASRSTGYDFYEQYFGPGTRLTVT.

This clonotype was detected a few times. The CDR3 DNA reads as TGTGCTAGTGGTTCGACAGGGGACTATGGCTACACCTTC. Protein sequence: CASGSTGDYGYTF. The gene calls are TRBV12-5 and TRBJ1-2; 8 positions agree with TRBD1. Per the germline V gene, CDR1 is LGHNT and CDR2 is FRNRAP. The CDR3 has 13 residues. Trimming took 4 bases from V and 3 from J; bases not matched to a gene: 1. The whole variable domain, remainder taken from reference TRBV12-5 and TRBJ1-2, is DARVTQTPRHKVTEMGQEVTMRCQPILGHNTVFWYRQTMMQGLELLAYFRNRAPLDDSGMPKDRFSAEMPDATLATLKIQPSEPRDSAVYFCASGSTGDYGYTFGSGTRLTVV.

The gene calls are TRBV20-1 and TRBJ2-7, with 14 nucleotides matching TRBD2. The J segment lost 0 bases and the V segment lost 6 bases, leaving 13 bases of the junction unmatched. The CDR3 is made up of 18 amino acids. CDR1 is DFQATT and CDR2 is SNEGSKA in the germline V gene (reference sequence). The CDR3 is CSAKPYGLAGGSSYEQYF. The CDR3 coding sequence is TGCAGTGCCAAACCCTACGGACTAGCGGGGGGCAGCTCCTACGAGCAGTACTTC.